What follows is one TCR beta chain and its context. Germline V gene data show CDR1 as SEHNR and CDR2 as FQNEAQ (reference sequence). J was trimmed by 3 bases and V by 8 bases; bases with no gene match: 4. The CDR3 consists of 12 residues. The assay was immunoSEQ multiplex PCR, and TCRdb's table has in-frame clones only and misses some. The sample has 250,000 to 350,000 clones; about nine tenths are singletons. Participants were aged about 18 to 89 years, lived in roughly 23 US areas, and enrolled virtually. The data were taken from a study of blood T cell repertoires in COVID-19. The rearrangement links TRBV7-9 to TRBJ2-7; TRBD1 matches at 7 bases. This TCR derives from a man aged 55 to 69 who had recovered from COVID-19. Specimen: PBMCs or T cells enriched from blood (not recorded which). CDR3 bases: TGTGCCAGCGATCCAGGGGGCTACGAGCAGTACTTC. It yields the protein CASDPGGYEQYF.